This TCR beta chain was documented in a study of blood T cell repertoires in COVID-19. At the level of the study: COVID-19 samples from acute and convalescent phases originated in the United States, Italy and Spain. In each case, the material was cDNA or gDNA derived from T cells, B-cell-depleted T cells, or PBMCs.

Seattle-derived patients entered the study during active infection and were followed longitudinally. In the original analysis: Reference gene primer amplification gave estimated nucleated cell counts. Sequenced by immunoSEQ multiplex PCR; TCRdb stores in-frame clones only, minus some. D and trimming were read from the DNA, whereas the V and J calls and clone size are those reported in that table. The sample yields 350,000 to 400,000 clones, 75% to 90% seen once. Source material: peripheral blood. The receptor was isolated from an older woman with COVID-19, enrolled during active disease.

The CDR3 coding sequence is TGTGCCAGCAGGAATGACAGAGATCAGCCCCAGCATTTT. Encoded protein: CASRNDRDQPQHF. The chain is built from TRBV2 and TRBJ1-5; a possible D gene is TRBD1 (5 bases). Germline V gene data show CDR1 as SNHLY and CDR2 as FYNNEI. V was clipped by 6 bases and J by 5 bases, with 11 bases between them. The CDR3 is made up of 13 amino acids.